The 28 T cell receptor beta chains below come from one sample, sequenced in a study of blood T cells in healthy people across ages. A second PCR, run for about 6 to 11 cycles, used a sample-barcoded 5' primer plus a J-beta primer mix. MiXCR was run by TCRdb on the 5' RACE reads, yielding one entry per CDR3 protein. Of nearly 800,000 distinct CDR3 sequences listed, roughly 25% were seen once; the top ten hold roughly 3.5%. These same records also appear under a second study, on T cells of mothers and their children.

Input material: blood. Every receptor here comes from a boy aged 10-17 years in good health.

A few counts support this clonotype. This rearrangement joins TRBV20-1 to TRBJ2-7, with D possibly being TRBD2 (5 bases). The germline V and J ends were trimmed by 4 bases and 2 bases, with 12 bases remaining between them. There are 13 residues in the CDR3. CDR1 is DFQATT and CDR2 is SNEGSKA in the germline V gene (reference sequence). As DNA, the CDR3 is TGCAGTGCTAAACTTGGGAGTCCCTACGAGCAGTACTTC. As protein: CSAKLGSPYEQYF.

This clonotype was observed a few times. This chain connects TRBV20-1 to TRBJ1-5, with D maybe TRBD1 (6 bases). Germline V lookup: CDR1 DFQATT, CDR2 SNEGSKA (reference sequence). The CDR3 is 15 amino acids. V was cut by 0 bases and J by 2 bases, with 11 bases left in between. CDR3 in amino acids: CSARDPGGGNQPQHF. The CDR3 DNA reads TGCAGTGCTAGAGATCCGGGGGGCGGCAATCAGCCCCAGCATTTT.

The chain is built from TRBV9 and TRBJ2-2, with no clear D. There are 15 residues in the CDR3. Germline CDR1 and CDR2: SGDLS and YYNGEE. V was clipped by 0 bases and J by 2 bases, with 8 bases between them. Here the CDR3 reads CASSVGVLNTGELFF. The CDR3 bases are TGTGCCAGCAGCGTAGGTGTACTCAACACCGGGGAGCTGTTTTTT.

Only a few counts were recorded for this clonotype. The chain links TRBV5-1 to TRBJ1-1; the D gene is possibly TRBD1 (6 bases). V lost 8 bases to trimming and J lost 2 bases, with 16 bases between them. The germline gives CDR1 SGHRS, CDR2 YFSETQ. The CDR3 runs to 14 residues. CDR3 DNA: TGCGCCAGTAGTTCCGGGACACAAAACACTGAAGCTTTCTTT. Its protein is CASSSGTQNTEAFF.

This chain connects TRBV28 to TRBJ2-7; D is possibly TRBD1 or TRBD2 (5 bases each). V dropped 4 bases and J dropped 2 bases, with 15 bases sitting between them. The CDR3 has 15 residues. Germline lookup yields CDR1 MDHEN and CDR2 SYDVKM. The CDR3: CASSSPPGLAYEQYF. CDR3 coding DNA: TGTGCCAGCAGTTCACCACCGGGGCTTGCCTACGAGCAGTACTTC.

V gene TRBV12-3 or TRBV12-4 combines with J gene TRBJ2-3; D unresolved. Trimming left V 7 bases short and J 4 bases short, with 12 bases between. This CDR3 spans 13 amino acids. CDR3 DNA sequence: TGTGCCAGCACCACCCGAGTGGCAGATACGCAGTATTTT. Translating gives CASTTRVADTQYF.

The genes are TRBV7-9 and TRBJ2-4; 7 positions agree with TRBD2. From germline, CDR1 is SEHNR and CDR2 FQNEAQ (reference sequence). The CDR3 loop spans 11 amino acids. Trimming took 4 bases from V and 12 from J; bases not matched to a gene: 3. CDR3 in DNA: TGTGCCAGCAGCTCGCGGGAGCATCAGTACTTC. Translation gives CASSSREHQYF.

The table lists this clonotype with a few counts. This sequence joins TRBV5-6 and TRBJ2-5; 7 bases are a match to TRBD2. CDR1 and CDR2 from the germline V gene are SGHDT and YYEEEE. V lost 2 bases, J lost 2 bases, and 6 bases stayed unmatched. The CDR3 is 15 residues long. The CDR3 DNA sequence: TGTGCCAGCAGCTTCGTTGGGAGGGGTCAAGAGACCCAGTACTTC. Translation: CASSFVGRGQETQYF.

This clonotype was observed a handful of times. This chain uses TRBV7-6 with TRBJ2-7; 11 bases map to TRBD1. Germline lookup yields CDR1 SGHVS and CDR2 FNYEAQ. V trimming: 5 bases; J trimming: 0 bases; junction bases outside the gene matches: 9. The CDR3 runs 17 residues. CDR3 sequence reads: CASSPQSGTGGSYEQYF. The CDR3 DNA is TGTGCCAGCAGCCCACAGTCCGGGACAGGGGGCTCCTACGAGCAGTACTTC.

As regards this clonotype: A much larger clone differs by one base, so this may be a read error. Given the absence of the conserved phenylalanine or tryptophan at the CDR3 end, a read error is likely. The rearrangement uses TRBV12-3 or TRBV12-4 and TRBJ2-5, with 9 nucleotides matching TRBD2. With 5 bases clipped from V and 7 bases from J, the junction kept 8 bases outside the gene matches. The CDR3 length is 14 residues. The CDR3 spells CASSPQRGAVTQYL. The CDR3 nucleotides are TGTGCCAGCAGTCCCCAGCGGGGGGCGGTGACCCAGTACTTG.

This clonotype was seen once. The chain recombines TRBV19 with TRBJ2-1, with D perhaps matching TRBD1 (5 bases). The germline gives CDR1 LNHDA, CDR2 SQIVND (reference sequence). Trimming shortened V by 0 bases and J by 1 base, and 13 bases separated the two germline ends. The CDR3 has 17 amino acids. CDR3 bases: TGTGCCAGTAGTATAGATCTCAGGGTTTTATCCTACAATGAGCAGTTCTTC. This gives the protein CASSIDLRVLSYNEQFF.

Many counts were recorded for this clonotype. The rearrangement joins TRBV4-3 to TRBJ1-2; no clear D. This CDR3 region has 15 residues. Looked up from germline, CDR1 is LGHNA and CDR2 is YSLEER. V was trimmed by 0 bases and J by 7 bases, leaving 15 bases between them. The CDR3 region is CASSQDRGSRGGYTF. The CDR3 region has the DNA TGCGCCAGCAGCCAAGATCGAGGGAGCCGTGGTGGCTACACCTTC.

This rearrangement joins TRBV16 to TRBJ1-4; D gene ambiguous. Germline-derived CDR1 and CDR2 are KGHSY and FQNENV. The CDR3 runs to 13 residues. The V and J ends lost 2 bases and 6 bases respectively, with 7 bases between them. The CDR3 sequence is CASSQQRDEKLFF. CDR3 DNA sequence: TGTGCCAGCAGCCAACAGAGGGATGAAAAACTGTTTTTT.

The CDR3 reads CAADGGRGTDTQYF. The CDR3 nucleotides are TGTGCCGCCGATGGGGGACGGGGCACAGATACGCAGTATTTT. V is TRBV10-3 and J is TRBJ2-3; D may correspond to TRBD1 or TRBD2 (5 bases each). Trimming pared 11 bases from V and 1 base from J, leaving 16 bases between. Per the germline V gene, CDR1 is ENHRY and CDR2 is SYGVKD. This CDR3 comprises 14 residues.

The CDR3 loop reads CSASNPTGRDYNQPQHF. The CDR3 nucleotides are TGCAGTGCTAGTAACCCGACAGGACGGGATTATAATCAGCCCCAGCATTTT. The chain has TRBV20-1 and TRBJ1-5; maybe TRBD1 (6 bases). The CDR3 totals 17 residues. Between the trimmed V and J ends, which lost 3 bases and 4 bases, there was a span of 22 bases. Germline CDR1 DFQATT, CDR2 SNEGSKA (reference sequence).

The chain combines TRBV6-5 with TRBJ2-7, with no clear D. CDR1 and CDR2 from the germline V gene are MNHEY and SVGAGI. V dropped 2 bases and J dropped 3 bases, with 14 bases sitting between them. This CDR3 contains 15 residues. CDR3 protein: CASSYGDPVGYEQYF. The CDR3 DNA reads TGTGCCAGCAGTTACGGAGATCCGGTAGGCTACGAGCAGTACTTC.

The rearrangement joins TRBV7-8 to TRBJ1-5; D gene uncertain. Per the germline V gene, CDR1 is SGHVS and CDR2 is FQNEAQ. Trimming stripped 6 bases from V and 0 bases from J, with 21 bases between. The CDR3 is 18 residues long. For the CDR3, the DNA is TGTGCCAGCAGTCCCCGATTAACCGCCCCGGATAGCAATCAGCCCCAGCATTTT. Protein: CASSPRLTAPDSNQPQHF.

In nucleotides, the CDR3 is TGCAGCGTTGAAGATAGGGACGGAAAAGAGACCCAGTACTTC. It encodes CSVEDRDGKETQYF. The chain recombines TRBV29-1 with TRBJ2-5; the D gene could be TRBD1 or TRBD2 (5 bases each). With 0 bases removed from V and 3 bases from J, the gap between germline ends came to 11 bases. Germline V gene lookup returns CDR1 SQVTM and CDR2 ANQGSEA. This CDR3 region has 14 residues.

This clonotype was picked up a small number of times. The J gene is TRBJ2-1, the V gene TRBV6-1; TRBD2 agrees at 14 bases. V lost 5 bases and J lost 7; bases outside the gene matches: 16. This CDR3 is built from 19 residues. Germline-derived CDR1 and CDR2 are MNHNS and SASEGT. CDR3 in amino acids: CASSKHGLAGGSEYNEQFF. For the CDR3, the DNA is TGTGCCAGCAGTAAACACGGACTAGCGGGAGGTTCCGAGTATAATGAGCAGTTCTTC.

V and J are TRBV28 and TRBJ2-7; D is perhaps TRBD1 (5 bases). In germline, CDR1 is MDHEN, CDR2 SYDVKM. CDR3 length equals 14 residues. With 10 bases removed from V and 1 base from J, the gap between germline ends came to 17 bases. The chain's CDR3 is CAITGQKGSYEQYF. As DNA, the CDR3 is TGTGCCATCACAGGTCAGAAGGGATCCTACGAGCAGTACTTC.

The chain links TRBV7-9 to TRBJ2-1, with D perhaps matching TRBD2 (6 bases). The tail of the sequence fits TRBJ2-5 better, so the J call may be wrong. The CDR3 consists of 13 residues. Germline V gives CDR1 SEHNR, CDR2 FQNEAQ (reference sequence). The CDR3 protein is CASSFYDREAQYF. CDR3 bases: TGTGCCAGCAGCTTTTATGATAGGGAGGCCCAGTACTTC.

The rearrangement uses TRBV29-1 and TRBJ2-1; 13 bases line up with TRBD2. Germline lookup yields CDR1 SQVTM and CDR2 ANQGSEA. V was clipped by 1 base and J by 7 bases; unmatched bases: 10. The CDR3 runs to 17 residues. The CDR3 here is CSVEGVGLAGSRNEQFF. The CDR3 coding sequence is TGCAGCGTTGAAGGTGTGGGACTAGCGGGATCTCGGAATGAGCAGTTCTTC.

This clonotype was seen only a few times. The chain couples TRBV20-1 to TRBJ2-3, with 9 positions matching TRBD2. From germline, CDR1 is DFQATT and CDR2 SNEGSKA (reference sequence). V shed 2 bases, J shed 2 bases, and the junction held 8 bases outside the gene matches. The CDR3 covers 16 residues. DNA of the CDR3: TGCAGTGCTAGAAGCGGGGGGAGGACATACACAGATACGCAGTATTTT. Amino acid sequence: CSARSGGRTYTDTQYF.

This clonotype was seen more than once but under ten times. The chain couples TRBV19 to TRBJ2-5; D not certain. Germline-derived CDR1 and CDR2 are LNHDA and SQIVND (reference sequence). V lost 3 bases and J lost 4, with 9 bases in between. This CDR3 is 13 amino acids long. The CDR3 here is CASSMRWGETQYF. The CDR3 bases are TGTGCCAGTAGTATGAGGTGGGGAGAGACCCAGTACTTC.

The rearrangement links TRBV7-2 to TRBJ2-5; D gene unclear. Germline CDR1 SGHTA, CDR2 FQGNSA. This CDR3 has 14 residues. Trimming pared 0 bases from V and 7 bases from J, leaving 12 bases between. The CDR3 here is CASSLALRGGTQYF. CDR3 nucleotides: TGTGCCAGCAGCTTAGCTCTGAGAGGTGGGACCCAGTACTTC.

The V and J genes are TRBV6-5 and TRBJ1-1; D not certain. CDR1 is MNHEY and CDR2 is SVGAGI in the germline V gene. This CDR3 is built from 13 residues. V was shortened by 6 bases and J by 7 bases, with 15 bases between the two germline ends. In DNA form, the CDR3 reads TGTGCCAGCAGCAATCGTGGAGATGGTGAAGCTTTCTTT. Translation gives CASSNRGDGEAFF.

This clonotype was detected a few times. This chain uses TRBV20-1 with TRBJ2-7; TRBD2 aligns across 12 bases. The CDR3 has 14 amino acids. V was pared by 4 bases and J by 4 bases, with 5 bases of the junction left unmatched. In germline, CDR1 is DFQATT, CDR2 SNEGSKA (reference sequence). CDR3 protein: CSANILAGGYEQYF. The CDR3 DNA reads TGCAGTGCTAATATACTAGCGGGAGGATACGAGCAGTACTTC.

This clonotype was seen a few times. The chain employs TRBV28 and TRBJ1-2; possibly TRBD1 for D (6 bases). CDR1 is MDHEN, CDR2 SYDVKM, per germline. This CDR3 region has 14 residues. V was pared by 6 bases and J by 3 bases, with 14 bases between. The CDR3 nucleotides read TGTGCCAGCAGGGGGGCCGGACTAGACTATGGCTACACCTTC. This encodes CASRGAGLDYGYTF.